This T cell receptor (beta chain) was obtained from a study of siplizumab effects on memory and regulatory T cells. Study results and limitations: Naive T cells seemed more diverse than memory cells and seemed major alloresponse contributors. Siplizumab significantly reduced alloreactive sequences traceable to unstimulated CD4+ memory cells. Solely a minor proportion of alloreactive clones could be assigned to unstimulated subsets.

In the case of this clone: Its antigen is still unknown.

Sequencing was performed with immunoSEQ multiplex PCR; in TCRdb, only in-frame clones are kept and a portion is missing. The data show some 97,000 clones, with about 92% seen just once and approximately 0.71% held by the top ten. The V and J ends lost 6 bases and 7 bases respectively, with 15 bases between them. CDR1 is MNHEY, CDR2 SVGAGI, per germline. This CDR3 spans 13 amino acids. This chain uses TRBV6-5 with TRBJ2-5; D not resolved. This clonotype was sampled from a human donor in good health. The sequencing sample was made of Tregs sorted from blood. The CDR3 loop reads CASSPAGVGTQYF. The CDR3 DNA sequence: TGTGCCAGCAGCCCCGCCGGAGTAGGGACCCAGTACTTC.